This section outlines one TCR beta chain sequence together with its context. The protocol was immunoSEQ multiplex PCR, while the TCRdb copy is restricted to in-frame clones and leaves out a portion. The sample records over 45,000 clones, about nine tenths being singletons. The CDR3 contains 14 residues. CDR1 SEHNR and CDR2 FQNEAQ come from the germline V gene (reference sequence). The ends were cut back, 5 bases at V and 1 base at J, with 11 bases in the middle. The data were taken from a study of T cell changes during pregnancy in multiple sclerosis. The source of this sequence is a female donor with multiple sclerosis, enrolled in a pregnancy study. The chain has TRBV7-9 and TRBJ1-1; D unclear. The sequences come from CD8+ T cells from peripheral blood mononuclear cells, collected after pregnancy. The CDR3 DNA reads TGTGCCAGCAGCCCGCCGACGGGGAACACTGAAGCTTTCTTT. Amino acid sequence: CASSPPTGNTEAFF.